This is a list of T cell receptor beta chains from one sample in a study of T cells in Graves' hyperthyroidism and ophthalmopathy. Using its own MiXCR run on the multiplex PCR reads, TCRdb lists one record per CDR3 protein. Among around 420,000 distinct CDR3 sequences listed, roughly an eighth were seen once. The material sequenced was blood. Receptor source: a woman aged 18 to 35 with Graves' hyperthyroidism. The CDR3 runs from the conserved cysteine through the conserved F or W. A D gene is named only where the DNA matches it firmly. Only part of the rows carry a size: once, few, many, or a class if the clone is expanded.

j_call: TRBJ1-2; d_call: .; clone_size: many; v_call: TRBV6-2/TRBV6-3; cdr3_nt: TGTGCCAGCAGTTACTCGTTACTTAACTATGGCTACACCTTC; cdr3_aa: CASSYSLLNYGYTF
j_call: TRBJ2-7; d_call: .; clone_size: once; v_call: TRBV20-1; cdr3_nt: TGCAGTGCTAGAGGAAAGGTGAGGGCAAGTGGTGGCTACGAGCAGTACTTC; cdr3_aa: CSARGKVRASGGYEQYF
j_call: TRBJ2-2; d_call: .; clone_size: few; v_call: TRBV7-3; cdr3_nt: TGTGCCAGCAGCCCCGGGGCGGAAACGAACACCGGGGAGCTGTTTTTT; cdr3_aa: CASSPGAETNTGELFF
j_call: TRBJ2-1; d_call: .; clone_size: many; v_call: TRBV5-1; cdr3_nt: TGCGCCAGCAGCTTGGACGGAAACAATGAGCAGTTCTTC; cdr3_aa: CASSLDGNNEQFF
j_call: TRBJ1-3; d_call: .; clone_size: .; v_call: TRBV9; cdr3_nt: TGTGCCAGCAGCGCCGGTGTTAGCTCTGGAAACACCATATATTTT; cdr3_aa: CASSAGVSSGNTIYF
j_call: TRBJ2-2; d_call: .; clone_size: .; v_call: TRBV28; cdr3_nt: TGTGCCAGCAGGTTTTCAACGGGCCCTGAGACCGGGGAGCTGTTTTTT; cdr3_aa: CASRFSTGPETGELFF
j_call: TRBJ2-7; d_call: TRBD1; clone_size: once; v_call: TRBV12-3/TRBV12-4; cdr3_nt: TGTGCCAGCAGCGGACAGGGGAATAGGTACGAGCAGTACTTC; cdr3_aa: CASSGQGNRYEQYF
j_call: TRBJ2-7; d_call: .; clone_size: many; v_call: TRBV28; cdr3_nt: TGTGCCACCCGGGACTCGGACTCCTACGAGCAGTACTTC; cdr3_aa: CATRDSDSYEQYF
j_call: TRBJ1-2; d_call: TRBD1; clone_size: .; v_call: TRBV30; cdr3_nt: TGTGCCTGGAGGGGCAGGGGGATTGTCTATGGCTACACCTTC; cdr3_aa: CAWRGRGIVYGYTF
j_call: TRBJ2-2; d_call: TRBD2; clone_size: few; v_call: TRBV3-1; cdr3_nt: TGTGCCAGCAGCCAAAGAGCGGGAAGGAGCACCGGGGAGCTGTTTTTT; cdr3_aa: CASSQRAGRSTGELFF
j_call: TRBJ2-1; d_call: .; clone_size: many; v_call: TRBV12-3/TRBV12-4; cdr3_nt: TGTGCCAGCTGCGGTAGTGGCGGGTCATACAATGAGCAGTTCTTC; cdr3_aa: CASCGSGGSYNEQFF
j_call: TRBJ2-5; d_call: .; clone_size: .; v_call: TRBV5-6; cdr3_nt: TGTGCCAGCAGACTGACAGGAATAGAGACCCAGTACTTC; cdr3_aa: CASRLTGIETQYF
j_call: TRBJ2-7; d_call: .; clone_size: few; v_call: TRBV7-2; cdr3_nt: TGTGCCAGCAGCTTGACGGGAGCCAAGAGTGACGAGCAGTACTTC; cdr3_aa: CASSLTGAKSDEQYF
j_call: TRBJ2-7; d_call: .; clone_size: .; v_call: TRBV20-1; cdr3_nt: TGCAGTGCTATGGGCGTGGCAGGGGACCCCTACGAGCAGTACTTC; cdr3_aa: CSAMGVAGDPYEQYF
j_call: TRBJ2-1; d_call: TRBD2; clone_size: few; v_call: TRBV4-1; cdr3_nt: TGCGCCAGCAGCCAAGATCTCGGGGCGGGAGGCGCCTACAATGAGCAGTTCTTC; cdr3_aa: CASSQDLGAGGAYNEQFF
j_call: TRBJ2-7; d_call: .; clone_size: few; v_call: TRBV6-1; cdr3_nt: TGTGCCGGCAGTTACTTGTACAGCTACGAGCAGTACTTC; cdr3_aa: CAGSYLYSYEQYF
j_call: TRBJ2-2; d_call: TRBD2; clone_size: many; v_call: TRBV30; cdr3_nt: TGTGCCTGGAGTTCCCTAGCGGGTGTCGGGGAGCTGTTTTTT; cdr3_aa: CAWSSLAGVGELFF
j_call: TRBJ2-3; d_call: TRBD2; clone_size: few; v_call: TRBV19; cdr3_nt: TGTGCCAGTAGTATAGAACCGCGGGGGGCAGATACGCAGTATTTT; cdr3_aa: CASSIEPRGADTQYF
j_call: TRBJ1-5; d_call: TRBD1; clone_size: .; v_call: TRBV28; cdr3_nt: TGTGCCAGCAGTTTCGGGACAGGGGGCCAGGGGAATCAGCCCCAGCATTTT; cdr3_aa: CASSFGTGGQGNQPQHF
j_call: TRBJ2-1; d_call: TRBD1; clone_size: .; v_call: TRBV6-2/TRBV6-3; cdr3_nt: TGTGCCAGCAGTTACAAGGGGACAGGGATATCCAATGAGCAGTTCTTC; cdr3_aa: CASSYKGTGISNEQFF
j_call: TRBJ1-1; d_call: TRBD1; clone_size: .; v_call: TRBV6-9; cdr3_nt: TGTGCCAGCAGTTACGCCCGACAGGGAGGGACTGAAGCTTTCTTT; cdr3_aa: CASSYARQGGTEAFF
j_call: TRBJ1-5; d_call: TRBD1; clone_size: many; v_call: TRBV5-1; cdr3_nt: TGCGCCAGCAGCCCGGGGACAGGGGGAAATCAGCCCCAGCATTTT; cdr3_aa: CASSPGTGGNQPQHF
j_call: TRBJ2-7; d_call: TRBD2; clone_size: .; v_call: TRBV3-1; cdr3_nt: TGTGCCAGCAGCCAAGGAGGAACTAGCGGTGACTACGAGCAGTACTTC; cdr3_aa: CASSQGGTSGDYEQYF
j_call: TRBJ2-2; d_call: TRBD2; clone_size: many; v_call: TRBV7-9; cdr3_nt: TGTGCCAGCAGCGGATTTAGCGGGAGGAACACCGGGGAGCTGTTTTTT; cdr3_aa: CASSGFSGRNTGELFF
j_call: TRBJ2-7; d_call: .; clone_size: many; v_call: TRBV3-1; cdr3_nt: TGTGCCAGCAGCCAAGATTGGGAAGGCGCCGAGCAGTACTTC; cdr3_aa: CASSQDWEGAEQYF